The 28 T cell receptor beta chains given below trace back to one sample, sequenced in a study of blood T cell repertoires in COVID-19. Clones were sequenced by immunoSEQ multiplex PCR, and TCRdb holds only the in-frame ones, with some missing. The data contain some 35,000 clones, roughly 87% of them singletons. Sequencing was performed on peripheral blood. Receptors originate from a human donor in a cohort sampled during active COVID-19.

This clone was picked up one time. The genes are TRBV11-2 and TRBJ1-1; 9 positions match TRBD1. V gave up 3 bases and J gave up 5 bases; unmatched junction bases: 4. Germline V lookup: CDR1 SGHAT, CDR2 FQNNGV. The length of the CDR3 is 14 residues. CDR3 residues: CASSFGTGRTEAFF. The DNA of the CDR3 is TGTGCCAGCAGCTTTGGGACAGGGAGGACTGAAGCTTTCTTT.

The V and J genes are TRBV19 and TRBJ2-5; 7 nucleotides align to TRBD1. The CDR3 has 11 amino acids. Trimming removed 4 bases from V and 14 bases from J; junction bases left unmatched: 7. Germline values: CDR1 LNHDA, CDR2 SQIVND (reference sequence). CDR3 sequence: CASSTGTVEYF. CDR3 DNA: TGTGCCAGTAGTACCGGGACAGTCGAATACTTC.

The genes are TRBV14 and TRBJ2-5; TRBD1 matches 10 bases. Germline lookup yields CDR1 SGHDN and CDR2 FVKESK. This CDR3 has 14 residues. The V gene end was trimmed by 6 bases and the J gene end by 2 bases; junction bases not matched to a gene: 3. The chain's CDR3 is CASRRTGGQETQYF. In DNA, the CDR3 is TGTGCCAGCAGGCGGACAGGGGGTCAAGAGACCCAGTACTTC.

The V and J genes are TRBV7-8 and TRBJ1-1; D is ambiguous. Germline CDR1 and CDR2: SGHVS and FQNEAQ. This CDR3 is built from 13 residues. With 5 bases removed from V and 2 bases from J, the gap between germline ends came to 9 bases. The CDR3 DNA reads TGTGCCAGCAGCCCTAGATTCAACACTGAAGCTTTCTTT. This codes for CASSPRFNTEAFF.

In this sample, this clone turned up once. J is TRBJ1-1 and V is TRBV7-6; perhaps TRBD1 as D (5 bases). The CDR3 runs 15 residues. The V end lost 1 base, the J end lost 4 bases, and 13 bases lay between the germline ends. Per the germline V gene, CDR1 is SGHVS and CDR2 is FNYEAQ. CDR3 in amino acids: CASSLVAGQGTEAFF. In nucleotides, the CDR3 is TGTGCCAGCAGCTTAGTCGCAGGGCAAGGCACTGAAGCTTTCTTT.

The chain carries TRBV6-2 or TRBV6-3 and TRBJ1-6; TRBD1 matches at 7 bases. CDR3 length equals 15 residues. The germline V gene has CDR1 MNHEY and CDR2 SVGEGT. V gave up 5 bases and J gave up 7 bases; unmatched junction bases: 8. CDR3 residues: CASSPMTGSNSPLHF. The CDR3 bases are TGTGCCAGCAGTCCAATGACAGGGTCCAATTCACCCCTCCACTTT.

The chain uses TRBV7-8 and TRBJ1-1, with D unresolved. Per the germline V gene, CDR1 is SGHVS and CDR2 is FQNEAQ. CDR3 size: 16 residues. Trimming stripped 5 bases from V and 0 bases from J, with 16 bases between. The CDR3 DNA reads as TGTGCCAGCAGCGCCCGCCGTCGGAGTCTGAACACTGAAGCTTTCTTT. It translates to CASSARRRSLNTEAFF. The full variable domain, in which reference TRBV7-8 and TRBJ1-1 provide the parts outside the CDR3, is GAGVSQSPRYKVAKRGQDVALRCDPISGHVSLFWYQQALGQGPEFLTYFQNEAQLDKSGLPSDRFFAERPEGSVSTLKIQRTQQEDSAVYLCASSARRRSLNTEAFFGQGTRLTVV.

This chain connects TRBV3-1 (or the pseudogene TRBV3-2) to TRBJ2-5, with 15 nucleotides matching TRBD2. Germline-derived CDR1 and CDR2 are LGHDT and YNNKEL (reference sequence). This CDR3 is built from 17 residues. Losses at the gene ends were 1 base for V and 7 bases for J; bases not matched to a gene: 7. The CDR3 coding sequence is TGTGCCAGCAGCCAAGTAGGACTAGCGGGGGGGCTTGGGACCCAGTACTTC. This codes for CASSQVGLAGGLGTQYF.

This clone has just a few counts. This rearrangement joins TRBV5-1 to TRBJ2-5; D call uncertain. With 1 base removed from V and 1 base from J, the gap between germline ends came to 8 bases. Looked up from germline, CDR1 is SGHRS and CDR2 is YFSETQ. This CDR3 is 14 amino acids long. The DNA for the CDR3 is TGCGCCAGCAGCTTGAGTATTAGCCAAGAGACCCAGTACTTC. It yields the protein CASSLSISQETQYF.

The chain has TRBV7-3 and TRBJ2-3; 7 bases agree with TRBD2. V shed 5 bases and J 3 bases; nucleotides not matched to a gene: 2. Looked up from germline, CDR1 is SGHTA and CDR2 is FQGTGA. The CDR3 is made up of 13 amino acids. The CDR3 region is CASSSGKTDTQYF. In DNA, the CDR3 is TGTGCCAGCAGCAGCGGGAAGACAGATACGCAGTATTTT.

This clone appeared a single time. The CDR3 spells CASRGVGRSYEQYF. Here the CDR3 DNA reads TGCGCCAGCAGAGGGGTAGGTAGGAGCTACGAGCAGTACTTC. This chain uses TRBV4-1 with TRBJ2-7, with a tentative D call TRBD1 (5 bases). Trimming took 6 bases from V and 3 from J, leaving 15 bases between them. The germline V gene has CDR1 MGHRA and CDR2 YSYEKL. CDR3 size: 14 residues.

V and J are TRBV4-1 and TRBJ1-2, with TRBD1 matching 8 bases. CDR3 length: 16 amino acids. Losses at the gene ends were 0 bases for V and 4 bases for J; bases not matched to a gene: 7. CDR1 and CDR2 from the germline V gene are MGHRA and YSYEKL. Here the CDR3 DNA reads TGCGCCAGCAGCCAAGATAAGCAGGGGGCGGGCTATGGCTACACCTTC. Translated: CASSQDKQGAGYGYTF.

The chain combines TRBV5-4 with TRBJ2-3; 13 bases map to TRBD2. V lost 3 bases, J lost 1 base, and 8 bases stayed unmatched. The CDR3 runs 18 residues. CDR1 is SGHNT and CDR2 is YYREEE in the germline V gene (reference sequence). CDR3 loop: CASSSWRTSGGRTDTQYF. The CDR3 bases are TGTGCCAGCAGCTCCTGGCGGACTAGCGGGGGACGCACAGATACGCAGTATTTT.

The chain links TRBV6-5 to TRBJ2-1, with D possibly matching TRBD1 (6 bases). This CDR3 spans 11 amino acids. Trimming removed 8 bases from V and 10 bases from J, with 12 bases in between. Germline V gene lookup returns CDR1 MNHEY and CDR2 SVGAGI. The CDR3 region has the DNA TGTGCCAGCGTCTGGGGGACAGAGCAGTTCTTC. Its translation: CASVWGTEQFF.

The chain combines TRBV7-2 with TRBJ1-2; D gene unclear. CDR3 size: 14 residues. The V and J ends lost 4 bases and 4 bases respectively, with 13 bases between them. From germline, CDR1 is SGHTA and CDR2 FQGNSA. In DNA form, the CDR3 reads TGTGCCAGCAGCTCCCCGCTGAGTCCCTATGGCTACACCTTC. Residues: CASSSPLSPYGYTF.

This clone was found once. This sequence joins TRBV27 and TRBJ2-7; 7 nucleotides agree with TRBD2. V lost 5 bases, J lost 7 bases, and 8 bases stayed unmatched. The CDR3 has 13 amino acids. Germline-derived CDR1 and CDR2 are MNHEY and SMNVEV (reference sequence). The DNA of the CDR3 is TGTGCCAGCAGTCTGACTAGCTGGCGGGAGCAGTACTTC. Amino acid sequence: CASSLTSWREQYF.

The CDR3 region is CASSYTNYGYTF. Written as DNA, the CDR3 is TGTGCCAGCAGCTATACTAACTATGGCTACACCTTC. J is TRBJ1-2 and V is TRBV2; D gene uncertain. V was trimmed by 6 bases and J by 0 bases, leaving 5 bases between them. CDR3 size: 12 residues. Germline-derived CDR1 and CDR2 are SNHLY and FYNNEI.

This chain links TRBV2 with TRBJ1-5, with a tentative D call TRBD1 (5 bases). The V end lost 6 bases, the J end lost 3 bases, and 15 bases lay between the germline ends. This CDR3 region has 15 residues. Per germline, CDR1 SNHLY and CDR2 FYNNEI. In DNA form, the CDR3 reads TGTGCCAGCAGCTTTCTCGGGACTCTCAATCAGCCCCAGCATTTT. Translating gives CASSFLGTLNQPQHF. Full variable domain (remainder filled in from reference TRBV2 and TRBJ1-5): EPEVTQTPSHQVTQMGQEVILRCVPISNHLYFYWYRQILGQKVEFLVSFYNNEISEKSEIFDDQFSVERPDGSNFTLKIRSTKLEDSAMYFCASSFLGTLNQPQHFGDGTRLSIL.

J is TRBJ1-1 and V is TRBV19; no firm D call. Trimming left V 5 bases short and J 10 bases short, with 17 bases between. The CDR3 is made up of 13 amino acids. Germline CDR1 reads LNHDA; CDR2 reads SQIVND (reference sequence). The CDR3 region has the DNA TGTGCCAGTAGTCCAGGTCGGCCAAGCGGAGCTTTCTTT. As protein: CASSPGRPSGAFF.

This chain joins TRBV5-1 and TRBJ2-2; TRBD2 might be the D (6 bases). Germline CDR1 SGHRS, CDR2 YFSETQ. Trimming stripped 0 bases from V and 6 bases from J, with 12 bases between. The CDR3 is 15 amino acids. The CDR3 DNA sequence: TGCGCCAGCAGCTTGGACGGGAGTGTTGCCGGGGAGCTGTTTTTT. Translation gives CASSLDGSVAGELFF.

The chain couples TRBV5-1 to TRBJ2-1, with 11 nucleotides matching TRBD2. The CDR3 spans 16 residues. J was trimmed by 5 bases and V by 5 bases; bases with no gene match: 9. CDR1 and CDR2 from the germline V gene are SGHRS and YFSETQ. This CDR3 reads CASSRISGRAHNEQFF. The CDR3 region has the DNA TGCGCCAGCAGTCGCATTAGCGGGAGGGCCCACAATGAGCAGTTCTTC.

The gene calls are TRBV5-1 and TRBJ2-3; 8 bases agree with TRBD1. Trimming at V came to 6 bases and at J to 6 bases, leaving 6 bases not matched to a gene. The CDR3 contains 13 residues. CDR1 is SGHRS, CDR2 YFSETQ, per germline. As DNA, the CDR3 is TGCGCCAGCAACCAGGGGGCATTGGATACGCAGTATTTT. Protein product: CASNQGALDTQYF.

The chain employs TRBV15 and TRBJ2-5; D remains ambiguous. Germline loops: CDR1 LNHNV, CDR2 YYDKDF (reference sequence). V lost 4 bases, J lost 9 bases, and 12 bases lay in between. This CDR3 contains 12 residues. The CDR3, as DNA: TGTGCCACCAGCACTCACCCGGCGGCCCAGTACTTC. Translation: CATSTHPAAQYF.

In DNA form, the CDR3 reads TGTGCCAGCAGTACCCGGTACGGCTACACCTTC. This translates into CASSTRYGYTF. The chain uses TRBV12-3 or TRBV12-4 and TRBJ1-2; D uncertain. This CDR3 has 11 residues. V dropped 5 bases and J dropped 8 bases, with 9 bases sitting between them.

The chain is built from TRBV6-5 and TRBJ1-2, with D possibly being TRBD1 (5 bases). CDR3 length equals 13 residues. V gave up 6 bases and J gave up 8 bases, with 16 bases separating them. Germline V gene data show CDR1 as MNHEY and CDR2 as SVGAGI. CDR3 DNA: TGTGCCAGCAGCTCCGCGACAGAAGACGGCTACACCTTC. This codes for CASSSATEDGYTF.

This rearrangement joins TRBV7-9 to TRBJ2-5, with 8 bases that match TRBD2. J gave up 4 bases and V 5 bases, and 9 bases lay outside the gene matches. This CDR3 spans 15 amino acids. Germline CDR1 and CDR2: SEHNR and FQNEAQ (reference sequence). As DNA, the CDR3 is TGTGCCAGCAGCGAAAGGGGACTAGGAGGAGAGACCCAGTACTTC. Protein product: CASSERGLGGETQYF.

The chain joins TRBV5-1 to TRBJ2-5; 7 nucleotides line up with TRBD1. The germline gives CDR1 SGHRS, CDR2 YFSETQ. V dropped 4 bases and J dropped 1; count of bases not matched to a gene: 4. CDR3 length: 14 amino acids. The chain's CDR3 is CASSQGQTQETQYF. CDR3 in DNA: TGCGCCAGCAGCCAGGGACAGACCCAAGAGACCCAGTACTTC.

The chain links TRBV11-1 to TRBJ1-4; 7 bases fit TRBD1. V lost 5 bases and J lost 7; bases outside the gene matches: 7. Germline CDR1 and CDR2: SGHAT and FQDESV (reference sequence). The CDR3 has 14 residues. The CDR3 DNA sequence: TGTGCCAGCAGCGCCGGACAGGCCCCTGAAAAACTGTTTTTT. Translating it yields CASSAGQAPEKLFF.